The sample holds one count of the clone carrying this T cell receptor (beta chain). Its target is not known. This entry belongs to a study of OX40 agonist ivuxolimab in advanced cancers. Systemic immunosuppression or a history of autoimmune disease excluded patients. Study-level results: CD4+ and CD8+ blood T cells expanded clonally by week 6 at 0.1 to 3.0 mg/kg.

Profiled with immunoSEQ multiplex PCR; TCRdb holds only in-frame clones, not every one. This sample has nearly 80,000 clones, with 94% found just once. J gave up 1 base and V 9 bases, and 19 bases lay outside the gene matches. The CDR3 extends over 19 amino acids. Germline CDR1 is MRHNA and CDR2 is SNTAGT. V is TRBV6-4 and J is TRBJ1-5; 9 bases map to TRBD1. Sequencing used CD4+ or CD8+ T cells sorted from blood, obtained in a trial of the OX40 agonist ivuxolimab. The receptor's source is an adult with an advanced solid tumor such as melanoma, head and neck, liver or kidney cancer. This chain's CDR3 is CASGLGSYRGLWSNQPQHF. For the CDR3, the DNA is TGTGCCAGTGGACTGGGGAGCTACAGGGGGCTTTGGAGCAATCAGCCCCAGCATTTT.